This T cell receptor beta chain was found in a study of control samples from healthy donors and cancer patients. The CDR3 runs to 14 residues. Germline V gene sequence: CDR1 MNHNS, CDR2 SASEGT. The V and J ends lost 10 bases and 2 bases respectively, with 17 bases between them. Here immunoSEQ multiplex PCR was the method, and the copy in TCRdb shows in-frame clones only, minus some. This sample has about 120,000 clones, with 87% found just once. What was sequenced was blood. The chain links TRBV6-1 to TRBJ2-5; TRBD1 might be the D (5 bases). This clonotype originated in a man between 18 and 35 years old in good health. Written as DNA, the CDR3 is TGTGCCACCATTGAAGGGGCCTTACAAGAGACCCAGTACTTC. This codes for CATIEGALQETQYF.